What follows are 20 T cell receptor beta chains derived from one specimen sequenced in a study of cytomegalovirus exposure and HLA in healthy donors. The PCR employed 60 Vbeta primers together with 13 Jbeta primers. Measured with immunoSEQ multiplex PCR; TCRdb has only the in-frame clones, and not every one. The sample lists some 90,000 clones, almost 80% occurring once. Input material: PBMCs. The receptors shown here come from a female donor in good health and CMV-seronegative.

The rearrangement uses TRBV7-7 and TRBJ2-3; D remains ambiguous. The CDR3 runs to 13 residues. Germline V CDR1 and CDR2: SSHAT, FNYEAQ (reference sequence). The CDR3 protein is CASSPSRADTQYF. The CDR3 DNA follows: TGTGCTAGCTCACCCAGCCGGGCAGATACGCAGTATTTT.

V gene TRBV18 combines with J gene TRBJ1-1; D call uncertain. Deletions cut 4 bases from V and 1 base from J, with 10 bases between. This CDR3 is built from 14 residues. The V gene's germline CDR1 is KGHSH and CDR2 LQKENI. CDR3 loop: CASSLGEGNTEAFF. CDR3 sequence (DNA): TGTGCCAGCTCACTTGGGGAGGGGAACACTGAAGCTTTCTTT.

This clone was seen once. J is TRBJ1-2 and V is TRBV15, with 8 bases that match TRBD1. Germline V gene data show CDR1 as LNHNV and CDR2 as YYDKDF (reference sequence). The CDR3 runs to 15 residues. Unmatched junction bases numbered 7, after V lost 2 bases and J lost 5 bases. DNA for the CDR3: TGTGCCACCAGCAGATTCCGGACAGGGAATTATGGCTACACCTTC. This codes for CATSRFRTGNYGYTF.

In this sample, this clone turned up once. The genes are TRBV6-1 and TRBJ2-5, with unresolved D. This CDR3 spans 13 amino acids. Germline loops: CDR1 MNHNS, CDR2 SASEGT. V lost 5 bases to trimming and J lost 2 bases, with 9 bases between them. The CDR3 protein is CASSPRLQETQYF. The DNA of the CDR3 is TGTGCCAGCAGTCCCAGATTACAAGAGACCCAGTACTTC.

As DNA, the CDR3 is TGTGCCAGCAGAGCGGGACAGGCGGCCGGAAACACCATATATTTT. This codes for CASRAGQAAGNTIYF. This chain joins TRBV2 and TRBJ1-3, with TRBD1 matching over 8 bases. V dropped 6 bases and J dropped 4; count of bases not matched to a gene: 8. Germline V CDR1 and CDR2: SNHLY, FYNNEI. CDR3 length equals 15 residues.

The chain joins TRBV29-1 to TRBJ2-3; 10 positions match TRBD2. With V trimmed by 7 bases and J by 0 bases, 7 bases remained unmatched. Looked up from germline, CDR1 is SQVTM and CDR2 is ANQGSEA. CDR3 size: 15 residues. The CDR3 sequence is CSARTSGSSTDTQYF. CDR3 coding DNA: TGCAGCGCCCGGACTAGCGGATCTAGCACAGATACGCAGTATTTT.

The chain is built from TRBV6-5 and TRBJ1-3, with D possibly being TRBD1 (5 bases). Germline CDR1 is MNHEY and CDR2 is SVGAGI. Trimming stripped 4 bases from V and 2 bases from J, with 12 bases between. The CDR3 is 15 residues long. CDR3 sequence reads: CASSFRGGTGNTIYF. CDR3 DNA sequence: TGTGCCAGCAGTTTCCGGGGGGGGACTGGAAACACCATATATTTT.

V and J are TRBV7-9 and TRBJ2-7; TRBD1 might be the D (6 bases). The CDR3 covers 14 residues. Germline assignment: CDR1 SEHNR and CDR2 FQNEAQ (reference sequence). Trimming stripped 6 bases from V and 1 base from J, with 13 bases between. CDR3 nucleotide sequence: TGTGCCAGCAGTTCTCATGACAGGTCCTACGAGCAGTACTTC. This sequence encodes CASSSHDRSYEQYF.

This chain joins TRBV6-1 and TRBJ2-7, with TRBD1 matching over 11 bases. From germline, CDR1 is MNHNS and CDR2 SASEGT. This CDR3 comprises 15 residues. V shed 5 bases and J 4 bases; nucleotides not matched to a gene: 7. The chain's CDR3 is CASSPGGTGGYEQYF. The CDR3 coding sequence is TGTGCCAGCAGTCCAGGAGGGACAGGGGGTTACGAGCAGTACTTC.

As concerns this clone: Other nucleotide sequences from this sample produce the same CDR3. V and J are TRBV5-6 and TRBJ1-3; D possibly corresponds to TRBD1 (5 bases). V was trimmed by 4 bases and J by 4 bases, leaving 12 bases between them. The CDR3 has 14 residues. Per germline, CDR1 SGHDT and CDR2 YYEEEE. The CDR3 reads CASSRQGSGNTIYF. In nucleotides, the CDR3 is TGTGCCAGCAGCCGCCAGGGTTCCGGAAACACCATATATTTT. The variable domain in full, completed from reference TRBV5-6 and TRBJ1-3, reads DAGVTQSPTHLIKTRGQQVTLRCSPKSGHDTVSWYQQALGQGPQFIFQYYEEEERQRGNFPDRFSGHQFPNYSSELNVNALLLGDSALYLCASSRQGSGNTIYFGEGSWLTVV.

The chain has TRBV7-9 and TRBJ2-7, with a tentative D call TRBD2 (7 bases). CDR1 SEHNR and CDR2 FQNEAQ come from the germline V gene (reference sequence). This CDR3 has 15 residues. V was pared by 5 bases and J by 3 bases, with 17 bases between. The CDR3 protein is CASSQGGGLGYEQYF. For the CDR3, the DNA is TGTGCCAGCAGCCAAGGGGGGGGGCTTGGCTACGAGCAGTACTTC.

The chain uses TRBV9 and TRBJ2-4, with 9 bases lining up with TRBD1. Trimming removed 4 bases from V and 10 bases from J; junction bases left unmatched: 9. Per germline, CDR1 SGDLS and CDR2 YYNGEE. CDR3 length: 14 amino acids. The CDR3 spells CASSSGTGIIIQYF. The CDR3 DNA sequence: TGTGCCAGCAGCTCCGGGACAGGGATAATAATTCAGTACTTC.

This chain connects TRBV6-1 to TRBJ2-5; 12 bases map to TRBD1. With 8 bases clipped from V and 4 bases from J, the junction kept 5 bases outside the gene matches. CDR1 and CDR2 from the germline V gene are MNHNS and SASEGT. The CDR3 spans 14 residues. CDR3 sequence reads: CASGTGGSGETQYF. The CDR3 bases are TGTGCCAGCGGGACAGGGGGCTCGGGAGAGACCCAGTACTTC.

The gene calls are TRBV19 and TRBJ2-5; possibly TRBD2 for D (6 bases). The CDR3 runs 13 residues. Germline assignment: CDR1 LNHDA and CDR2 SQIVND (reference sequence). Deletions cut 4 bases from V and 4 bases from J, with 10 bases between. The CDR3 DNA reads as TGTGCCAGTAGTAGGGGAGGTGTAGAGACCCAGTACTTC. It encodes CASSRGGVETQYF.

Here the CDR3 DNA reads TGTGCCTGGAGTGTAGTCAGGGGTAGGGGAAATACGCAGTATTTT. It is translated as CAWSVVRGRGNTQYF. The chain is built from TRBV30 and TRBJ2-3; D may be TRBD1 (6 bases). The V and J ends lost 0 bases and 7 bases respectively, with 17 bases between them. There are 15 residues in the CDR3. Looked up from germline, CDR1 is GTSNPN and CDR2 is SVGIG (reference sequence).

This sequence joins TRBV30 and TRBJ1-5; possible D gene TRBD1, 5 bases. Germline lookup yields CDR1 GTSNPN and CDR2 SVGIG (reference sequence). Deletions cut 4 bases from V and 5 bases from J, with 15 bases between. The CDR3 contains 14 residues. For the CDR3, the DNA is TGTGCCTGGAACTCGGCGACAGTCGATCAGCCCCAGCATTTT. Its translation is CAWNSATVDQPQHF.

The rearrangement links TRBV9 to TRBJ2-4; 7 bases line up with TRBD1. The CDR3 contains 14 residues. Per germline, CDR1 SGDLS and CDR2 YYNGEE. Germline trimming cut 4 bases from V and 4 bases from J; bases unmatched to any gene: 5. CDR3 amino acids: CASSLDREKNIQYF. In DNA form, the CDR3 reads TGTGCCAGCAGCCTAGACAGGGAGAAAAACATTCAGTACTTC.

J is TRBJ2-3 and V is TRBV29-1; D is possibly TRBD1 (6 bases). Trimming pared 6 bases from V and 3 bases from J, leaving 19 bases between. Germline CDR1 is SQVTM and CDR2 is ANQGSEA. The CDR3 covers 15 residues. The CDR3 nucleotides read TGCAGCGTCCCACGAAAAACCCAGGGGACAGATACGCAGTATTTT. This encodes CSVPRKTQGTDTQYF.

This clone was observed a few times. V usage is TRBV4-2 and J usage is TRBJ2-3; 11 bases are a match to TRBD2. This CDR3 comprises 16 residues. Germline V gene lookup returns CDR1 LGHNA and CDR2 YNFKEQ. The V segment lost 4 bases and the J segment 9 bases; nucleotides outside the gene matches: 12. The CDR3 here is CASSPLAGGGLGTQYF. CDR3 nucleotide sequence: TGTGCCAGCAGCCCCCTAGCGGGGGGCGGGCTGGGGACGCAGTATTTT.

The chain recombines TRBV7-9 with TRBJ2-7, with 14 bases fitting TRBD2. Germline V gene sequence: CDR1 SEHNR, CDR2 FQNEAQ (reference sequence). The CDR3 sequence is 16 residues long. Losses at the gene ends were 5 bases for V and 5 bases for J; bases not matched to a gene: 8. The CDR3 sequence: CASSPGLAGVLNEQYF. DNA of the CDR3: TGTGCCAGCAGCCCGGGACTAGCGGGAGTTCTGAACGAGCAGTACTTC.